The clone carrying this TCR beta chain was seen once. Its antigen is not known. Per the germline V gene, CDR1 is MNHNS and CDR2 is SASEGT. There are 12 residues in the CDR3. V lost 6 bases, J lost 6 bases, and 10 bases lay in between. Every one of the patients relapsed after autologous stem cell transplantation (brentuximab vedotin exposure was variable). The source of the sample is a study of PD-1 blockade in classical Hodgkin lymphoma. Study-level points and caveats: In newly diagnosed patients, baseline TCR diversity was reportedly below that of healthy donors.

Sequencing used immunoSEQ multiplex PCR; TCRdb keeps in-frame clones, though not all of them. The sample holds about 61,000 clones; approximately 92% are singletons and the top ten take approximately 16%. The chain employs TRBV6-1 and TRBJ2-3; TRBD2 is a possible D gene (5 bases). This sample comprised peripheral blood mononuclear cells (PBMCs), obtained at baseline. The receptor comes from a human donor with classical Hodgkin lymphoma. The CDR3 protein is CASRAPGDTQYF. In DNA form, the CDR3 reads TGTGCCAGCAGGGCACCGGGGGATACGCAGTATTTT.